The 10 T cell receptor beta chains below come from one sample, sequenced in a study of blood T cell repertoires in COVID-19. TCRdb's copy holds only in-frame clones and misses some; the assay was immunoSEQ multiplex PCR. The data show 150,000 or so clones, less than 90% seen once. Input material: PBMCs or T cells enriched from blood (not recorded which). The origin of the receptors is a woman between 45 and 65 years old who had recovered from COVID-19.

Only one count was recorded for this clone. The chain carries TRBV7-9 and TRBJ2-1; D call uncertain. CDR1 SEHNR and CDR2 FQNEAQ come from the germline V gene (reference sequence). V was pared by 1 base and J by 6 bases, with 7 bases between. The CDR3 has 13 residues. The CDR3 sequence is CASSLDRSNEQFF. The CDR3 region has the DNA TGTGCCAGCAGCTTAGATAGGAGCAATGAGCAGTTCTTC.

The rearrangement joins TRBV21-1 to TRBJ1-1. TRBV21-1 is deemed a pseudogene. The CDR3 loop spans 14 amino acids. In nucleotides, the CDR3 is TGTGCCAGCAGCAAGGGGGGGGAGTACCGTGAAGCTTTCTTT. Protein product: CASSKGGEYREAFF.

The chain carries TRBV30 and TRBJ1-2, with D unclear. V lost 3 bases to trimming and J lost 4 bases, with 15 bases between them. This CDR3 has 14 residues. From germline, CDR1 is GTSNPN and CDR2 SVGIG (reference sequence). CDR3 bases: TGTGCCTGGAGGGCTGCCACCACCGTCTATGGCTACACCTTC. Residues: CAWRAATTVYGYTF.

The chain joins TRBV4-1 to TRBJ1-2; D is unclear. CDR3 size: 13 residues. The germline gives CDR1 MGHRA, CDR2 YSYEKL. The V gene lost 1 base and the J gene lost 8 bases, with 11 bases spanning the gap. The CDR3 loop is CASSQVGRGGYTF. The CDR3 DNA is TGCGCCAGCAGCCAAGTCGGGAGAGGAGGCTACACCTTC.

The chain couples TRBV5-6 to TRBJ1-5, with 9 bases fitting TRBD1. Losses at the gene ends were 4 bases for V and 3 bases for J; bases not matched to a gene: 5. The CDR3 has 15 amino acids. CDR1 is SGHDT, CDR2 YYEEEE, per germline. CDR3 in amino acids: CASSMGQGFNQPQHF. CDR3 nucleotide sequence: TGTGCCAGCAGCATGGGACAGGGATTCAATCAGCCCCAGCATTTT.

The CDR3 spells CASSRRQGVNTEAFF. The DNA for the CDR3 is TGTGCCAGCAGCCGCCGACAGGGGGTGAACACTGAAGCTTTCTTT. The chain is built from TRBV3-1 (or the pseudogene TRBV3-2) and TRBJ1-1; 9 bases line up with TRBD1. CDR3 length equals 15 residues. CDR1 and CDR2 from the germline V gene are LGHDT and YNNKEL (reference sequence). J was trimmed by 0 bases and V by 4 bases; bases with no gene match: 3.

This rearrangement joins TRBV11-2 to TRBJ1-1, with TRBD1 matching 7 bases. Germline V gives CDR1 SGHAT, CDR2 FQNNGV. The CDR3 runs 14 residues. Trimming cost V 3 bases and J 3 bases; bases outside gene matches: 4. CDR3 DNA: TGTGCCAGCAGCTTCGTGGGACAGTACACTGAAGCTTTCTTT. Its translation: CASSFVGQYTEAFF. The entire variable domain, with the rest obtained from reference TRBV11-2 and TRBJ1-1, is as follows: EAGVAQSPRYKIIEKRQSVAFWCNPISGHATLYWYQQILGQGPKLLIQFQNNGVVDDSQLPKDRFSAERLKGVDSTLKIQPAKLEDSAVYLCASSFVGQYTEAFFGQGTRLTVV.

This rearrangement joins TRBV5-6 to TRBJ2-2; TRBD1 agrees at 7 bases. The CDR3 contains 15 residues. With V trimmed by 4 bases and J by 4 bases, 7 bases remained unmatched. Germline V lookup: CDR1 SGHDT, CDR2 YYEEEE. This chain's CDR3 is CASSPPGQFTGELFF. In nucleotides, the CDR3 is TGTGCCAGCAGCCCGCCGGGACAGTTCACCGGGGAGCTGTTTTTT.

The chain joins TRBV5-1 to TRBJ2-1; D is ambiguous. V lost 1 base and J 3 bases, leaving 11 bases between the germline ends. This CDR3 contains 15 residues. Germline lookup yields CDR1 SGHRS and CDR2 YFSETQ. The CDR3 sequence is CASSLYNSHYNEQFF. Here the CDR3 DNA reads TGCGCCAGCAGCTTGTATAACAGCCACTACAATGAGCAGTTCTTC.

This chain connects TRBV19 to TRBJ1-6; 12 nucleotides align to TRBD1. This CDR3 is built from 15 residues. The V gene end was trimmed by 6 bases and the J gene end by 9 bases; junction bases not matched to a gene: 6. In germline, CDR1 is LNHDA, CDR2 SQIVND (reference sequence). The CDR3 DNA reads as TGTGCCAGTAGGGGGACAGGGGGCCTCGGTTCACCCCTCCACTTT. It is translated as CASRGTGGLGSPLHF.